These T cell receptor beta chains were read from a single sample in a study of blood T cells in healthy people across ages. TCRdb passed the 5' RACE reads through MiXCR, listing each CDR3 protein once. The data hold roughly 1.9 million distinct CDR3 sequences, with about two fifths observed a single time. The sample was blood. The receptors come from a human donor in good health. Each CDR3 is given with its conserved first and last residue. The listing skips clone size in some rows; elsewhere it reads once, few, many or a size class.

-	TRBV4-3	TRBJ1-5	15	CASSQVVGGGQPQHF
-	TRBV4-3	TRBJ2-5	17	CASSQEGTSGGGETQYF
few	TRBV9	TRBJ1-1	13	CASSMDPGTEAFF
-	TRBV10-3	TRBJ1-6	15	CAISIGGGGNSPLHF
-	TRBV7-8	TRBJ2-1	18	CASSLRSPGQGARDEQFF
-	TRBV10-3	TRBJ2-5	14	CAISGGGAGETQYF
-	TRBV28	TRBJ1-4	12	CASQGTNEKLFF
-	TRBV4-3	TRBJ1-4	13	CASSPASSEKLFF
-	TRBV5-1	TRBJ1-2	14	CASSSEQGARGYTF
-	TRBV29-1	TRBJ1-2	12	CSVEGGAHGYTF
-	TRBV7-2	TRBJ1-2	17	CASSLAGGTGVGYGCTF
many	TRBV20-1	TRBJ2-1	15	CSARDDRVAYNEQFF
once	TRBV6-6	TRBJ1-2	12	CASRGQGSGYTF
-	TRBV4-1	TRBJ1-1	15	CASSQDLFMNTEAFF
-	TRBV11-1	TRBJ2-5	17	CASSLGGGGTLGETQYF
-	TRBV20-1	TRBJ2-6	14	CSASPAAGANVLTF
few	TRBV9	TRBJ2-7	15	CASRVRPPSSYEQYF
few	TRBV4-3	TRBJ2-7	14	CASSQDLAGGPLYF
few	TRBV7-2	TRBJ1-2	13	CASSTGTETGYTF
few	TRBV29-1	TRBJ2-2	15	CSVEDGGGVTGELFF
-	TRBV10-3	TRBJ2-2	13	CAISGQNTGELFF
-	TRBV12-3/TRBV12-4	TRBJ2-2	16	CASIGGQDANTGELFF
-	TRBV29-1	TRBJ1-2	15	CSVDGKGGWDYGYTF
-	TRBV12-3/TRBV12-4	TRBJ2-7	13	CASSLMGEEAQYF